This T cell receptor (beta chain) was sequenced during a study of post-analysis software for immune sequencing data. General observations from the study: Four or five TRBV segments occurring more often in patients than controls included TRBV5-6, TRBV5-1 and TRBV20-1.

Unique molecular identifiers were built into the TCR beta cDNA libraries. Using its own MiXCR run on the PCR reads, TCRdb lists one record per CDR3 protein. The table shows roughly 730,000 distinct CDR3 sequences, with roughly 27% occurring only once. Trimming removed 6 bases from V and 4 bases from J, with 14 bases in between. Germline V gives CDR1 SQVTM, CDR2 ANQGSEA. There are 13 residues in the CDR3. A note on this clonotype: Its antigen is undetermined.

Sequencing was done on a sample of blood. The rearrangement links TRBV29-1 to TRBJ2-3; D possibly corresponds to TRBD1 (5 bases). The clonotype comes from a girl aged 10-17 years with multiple sclerosis. The CDR3 here is CSVSLSRADTQYF. CDR3 sequence (DNA): TGCAGCGTCTCGCTTAGCAGGGCAGATACGCAGTATTTT.